The 17 T cell receptor delta chains in this list originate from one sample, sequenced in a study of gamma-delta chains in newborns, infants, children. TCRdb called clones from the reads again using CATT. The table has several thousand delta-chain clones, 44% seen once. The source was blood, collected at week 6. Receptors originate from a child who was a newborn, infant or young child, either healthy, febrile or measles-vaccinated (not recorded which).

As to this clone: Possible read error: a much larger clone is one base away. At the DNA level, this CDR3 is encoded by other sequences in the same sample as well. The V gene is TRDV3, the J gene TRDJ1, with 9 bases aligning to TRDD2. This CDR3 comprises 18 residues. Germline values: CDR1 TVYSNPD, CDR2 GDNSRS (reference sequence). CDR3 residues: CAFRLPTPGRYYTDKLIF. The CDR3 DNA reads TGTGCCTTTCGCCTTCCTACTCCGGGTCGCTATTACACCGATAAACTCATCTTC.

The rearrangement joins TRDV1 to TRDJ1; TRDD3 is a possible D gene (8 bases). The germline V gene encodes CDR1 TSWWSYY and CDR2 QGS. V dropped 0 bases and J dropped 1 base, with 30 bases sitting between them. The CDR3 sequence is 22 residues long. The chain's CDR3 is CALGELRFPTFDVLGVTDKLIF. CDR3 DNA: TGTGCTCTTGGGGAACTGAGGTTTCCTACCTTTGATGTACTGGGGGTCACCGATAAACTCATCTTT.

Regarding this clone: This could be a read error, since a much larger clone is one nucleotide away. This chain connects TRAV29/DV5 to TRDJ1; TRDD3 matches 13 bases. CDR3 size: 23 residues. Germline V gives CDR1 NSMFDY, CDR2 ISSIKDK. Here the CDR3 DNA reads TGTGCAGCAATCCTAAAAGTAAGGTACTGGGGGATACGGAGGGTGATTGACACCGATAGACTCATCTTT. As protein: CAAILKVRYWGIRRVIDTDRLIF.

The chain employs TRDV3 and TRDJ1, with D perhaps matching TRDD2 (6 bases). The germline CDR1 and CDR2 sequences are TVYSNPD and GDNSRS (reference sequence). V dropped 3 bases and J dropped 0 bases, with 20 bases sitting between them. This CDR3 comprises 16 residues. The CDR3 DNA follows: TGTGCCTTCCAGCTTCCTCCTGTGGGGTACACCGATAAACTCATCTTT. This codes for CAFQLPPVGYTDKLIF.

This clone was seen more than once but under ten times. The rearrangement joins TRDV1 to TRDJ1, with 11 positions matching TRDD3. Germline CDR1 reads TSWWSYY; CDR2 reads QGS. This CDR3 region has 21 residues. J lost 0 bases, V lost 4 bases, and 19 bases had no gene match. The CDR3 DNA follows: TGTGCTCTTGGGGTGGATTTTCCTACACTGGGGGATAGTATGTACACCGATAAACTCATCTTT. Its protein product is CALGVDFPTLGDSMYTDKLIF.

This chain connects TRDV3 to TRDJ1; 9 bases agree with TRDD3. This CDR3 contains 15 residues. Germline CDR1 reads TVYSNPD; CDR2 reads GDNSRS (reference sequence). The junction had 16 bases not matched to a gene; V was cut back by 4 bases and J by 7 bases. In DNA, the CDR3 is TGTGCCTACTATTACTGGGGGACAAGGAGGGGTAAACTCATCTTT. It yields the protein CAYYYWGTRRGKLIF.

This clone qualifies as medium-sized. Additional DNA sequences in this sample encode the identical CDR3. V gene TRDV2 combines with J gene TRDJ2; 11 nucleotides align to TRDD3. There are 14 residues in the CDR3. Germline V lookup: CDR1 GEAIGNYY, CDR2 EKD. Unmatched junction bases numbered 0, after V lost 1 base and J lost 6 bases. CDR3 in amino acids: CACDTGGYAAQLFF. CDR3 nucleotide sequence: TGTGCCTGTGACACTGGGGGATACGCAGCACAACTCTTCTTT.

The CDR3 DNA reads TGTGCTCTTGGAATCGTCGCTGCAGCCGATAAACTCATCTTT. Translated: CALGIVAAADKLIF. The chain employs TRDV1 and TRDJ1; no firm D call. Trimming shortened V by 6 bases and J by 3 bases, and 14 bases separated the two germline ends. The CDR3 sequence is 14 residues long. From germline, CDR1 is TSWWSYY and CDR2 QGS.

In regard to this clone: This sample also contains other DNA sequences that code for the same CDR3. The chain employs TRDV2 and TRDJ1, with D perhaps matching TRDD3 (5 bases). Trimming left V 0 bases short and J 0 bases short, with 13 bases between. The CDR3 loop spans 16 amino acids. Looked up from germline, CDR1 is GEAIGNYY and CDR2 is EKD. CDR3 nucleotide sequence: TGTGCCTGTGACACCGTAGGCGGGGACTACACCGATAAACTCATCTTT. This gives the protein CACDTVGGDYTDKLIF.

For this clone: This sequence may be a read error, since a much larger clone differs from it by one base. The chain employs TRDV2 and TRDJ3, with 13 nucleotides matching TRDD3. This CDR3 comprises 19 residues. Trimming cost V 3 bases and J 0 bases; bases outside gene matches: 4. Germline lookup yields CDR1 GEAIGNYY and CDR2 EKD. The chain's CDR3 is CACDVLGDTNSWDTRQMFF. CDR3 nucleotide sequence: TGTGCCTGTGACGTACTGGGGGATACGAACTCCTGGGACACCCGACAGATGTTTTTC.

This clone was counted between two and nine times. The chain recombines TRDV1 with TRDJ1; D unclear. CDR1 is TSWWSYY and CDR2 is QGS in the germline V gene. The CDR3 is made up of 13 amino acids. Trimming took off 8 bases at V and 1 base at J, with 11 bases between the two ends. The DNA of the CDR3 is TGTGCTCTTCTCGTACGTCCCACCGATAAACTCATCTTT. This sequence encodes CALLVRPTDKLIF.

Concerning this clone itself: This may stem from a read error, because a much larger clone lies one nucleotide away. CDR3 region: CALGELRIGGYTDKLIF. The CDR3 DNA sequence: TGTGCTCTTGGGGAACTGAGGATTGGGGGATACACCGATAAACTCATCTTT. The rearrangement uses TRDV1 and TRDJ1, with 8 bases matching TRDD3. CDR3 length: 17 residues. V lost 0 bases and J lost 0; bases outside the gene matches: 6. Germline assignment: CDR1 TSWWSYY and CDR2 QGS.

Remarks on this clone: A read error may produce the germline difference seen at one junction end. This sample also contains other DNA sequences that code for the same CDR3. The chain is built from TRDV2 and TRDJ3; TRDD3 aligns across 9 bases. Germline CDR1 GEAIGNYY, CDR2 EKD. This CDR3 region has 21 residues. CDR3 region: CACDTVSAGDTSRWDTRQMFF. The CDR3 DNA sequence: TGTGCCTGTGACACCGTTAGTGCGGGGGATACTAGTAGATGGGACACCCGCCAGATGTTTTTC.

The V call is TRDV1, the J call TRDJ2; 9 bases line up with TRDD3. V shed 1 base, J shed 0 bases, and the junction held 21 bases outside the gene matches. The CDR3 has 23 residues. Germline assignment: CDR1 TSWWSYY and CDR2 QGS. This CDR3 reads CALGERRKSPLLTGGTLTAQLFF. CDR3 DNA sequence: TGTGCTCTTGGGGAACGGAGGAAGAGCCCCCTCTTAACTGGGGGAACTTTGACAGCACAACTCTTCTTT.

The chain has TRDV2 and TRDJ1; D is possibly TRDD3 (6 bases). The CDR3 is 16 residues long. The V and J ends lost 1 base and 0 bases respectively, with 14 bases between them. Germline CDR1 and CDR2: GEAIGNYY and EKD. In DNA form, the CDR3 reads TGTGCCTGTGACACTCGTGGGGGGGGGTACACCGATAAACTCATCTTT. Encoded protein: CACDTRGGGYTDKLIF.

This chain connects TRDV3 to TRDJ2; 10 bases are a match to TRDD3. Germline values: CDR1 TVYSNPD, CDR2 GDNSRS (reference sequence). Germline trimming cut 2 bases from V and 0 bases from J; bases unmatched to any gene: 21. The CDR3 is made up of 21 amino acids. This CDR3 reads CAFPEPSFSLGDPALTAQLFF. The DNA of the CDR3 is TGTGCCTTTCCAGAGCCTTCCTTCTCACTGGGGGATCCAGCTTTGACAGCACAACTCTTCTTT.

This clone was counted a few times. The chain couples TRDV3 to TRDJ1; D is undetermined. The CDR3 is 18 amino acids. Germline V gene data show CDR1 as TVYSNPD and CDR2 as GDNSRS (reference sequence). Trimming removed 3 bases at V and 1 base at J, with 27 bases between. CDR3 nucleotide sequence: TGTGCCTTCGGACCACGGGTGCCCGTTCCCTCCCTCACCGATAAACTCATCTTT. It is translated as CAFGPRVPVPSLTDKLIF.